A single T cell receptor (beta chain) is shown here with its context. Its antigen remains unidentified. V was clipped by 6 bases and J by 4 bases; unmatched bases: 11. From germline, CDR1 is MNHEY and CDR2 SMNVEV (reference sequence). The CDR3 runs to 15 residues. This sample is part of a study of blood T cells in healthy people across ages. Study observations and caveats: Compared with aged donors, long-lived donors showed fewer expanded clones, suggesting selection.

Sample-barcoded 5' priming and a J-beta primer mix drove a second PCR of roughly 7 to 11 cycles. TCRdb reprocessed the 5' RACE reads with MiXCR, giving one entry per CDR3 protein. The sample includes some 1.4 million distinct CDR3 sequences, approximately 40% of them seen just once. The rearrangement uses TRBV27 and TRBJ2-7; 8 nucleotides line up with TRBD1. This receptor was taken from a woman between 18 and 29 years old in good health. Input material: blood. Here the CDR3 DNA reads TGTGCCAGCAGCGCTAGGGCAGGGGGCAGGTACGAGCAGTACTTC. Its protein is CASSARAGGRYEQYF.